Below are 4 T cell receptor beta chains sequenced from a single sample in a study of blood T cells in healthy people across ages (dated by TCRdb to the mid-2010s). The library relied on 5' RACE. TCRdb names Illumina HiSeq 2500 as the instrument used. The second PCR ran for about 7 to 11 cycles and used a J-beta primer mix along with a sample-barcoded 5' primer. TCRdb reworked the public reads: Q25 trimming with fastp, MiXCR clone assembly, productive beta chains retained. Each entry is one CDR3 protein sequence, shown with its most common DNA and genes. The sample records fewer than 750,000 distinct CDR3 sequences, around 48% of which are singletons. Roughly 24% of the sample goes to the ten largest clones. Sequencing input: blood. These TCRs come from an elderly man in good health.

This sequence joins TRBV9 and TRBJ2-3; 8 nucleotides align to TRBD2. The J segment lost 0 bases and the V segment lost 3 bases, leaving 9 bases of the junction unmatched. The CDR3 length is 17 residues. The germline V gene encodes CDR1 SGDLS and CDR2 YYNGEE. Here the CDR3 DNA reads TGTGCCAGCAGCGCTCGGGAGCGGGGGCCAAGCACAGATACGCAGTATTTT. This codes for CASSARERGPSTDTQYF.

The V call is TRBV12-3 or TRBV12-4, the J call TRBJ2-7; 15 bases align to TRBD2. There are 16 residues in the CDR3. J gave up 3 bases and V 5 bases, and 5 bases lay outside the gene matches. The CDR3, as DNA: TGTGCCAGCAGTGGAGGACTAGCGGGGGGGAACTACGAGCAGTACTTC. As protein: CASSGGLAGGNYEQYF.

This sequence joins TRBV7-9 and TRBJ2-5, with TRBD1 identical over 10 bases. V lost 5 bases and J lost 4; bases outside the gene matches: 7. Germline CDR1 reads SEHNR; CDR2 reads FQNEAQ (reference sequence). This CDR3 spans 15 amino acids. DNA of the CDR3: TGTGCCAGCAGCCTCGGACAGGGGGAGGTAGAGACCCAGTACTTC. The encoded protein is CASSLGQGEVETQYF.

This clonotype was detected only a few times. The chain has TRBV20-1 and TRBJ1-2, with TRBD1 identical over 8 bases. Losses at the gene ends were 0 bases for V and 4 bases for J; bases not matched to a gene: 7. In germline, CDR1 is DFQATT, CDR2 SNEGSKA (reference sequence). This CDR3 has 15 amino acids. The CDR3 nucleotides read TGCAGTGCTAGAGATCCCCAGGGGGCGGCCTATGGCTACACCTTC. This sequence encodes CSARDPQGAAYGYTF.